Shown below are 27 T cell receptor beta chains from a single sample sequenced in a study of blood T cells in healthy people across ages. Then a second PCR, running roughly 7 to 11 cycles, was carried out with a sample-barcoded 5' primer and a J-beta primer mix. TCRdb passed the 5' RACE reads through MiXCR, listing each CDR3 protein once. The sample comprises hundreds of thousands of distinct CDR3 sequences, roughly three fifths of which are singletons, and roughly 25% rests with the top ten. The sequencing sample was made of blood. These receptors all come from a man aged 35 to 55 in good health.

The V call is TRBV12-3 or TRBV12-4, the J call TRBJ2-1, with TRBD1 as a possible D gene (6 bases). V was pared by 7 bases and J by 4 bases, with 14 bases between. CDR3 size: 14 residues. CDR3 in amino acids: CASTMGAVYNEQFF. The CDR3 coding sequence is TGTGCCAGCACCATGGGGGCGGTTTACAATGAGCAGTTCTTC.

The J gene is TRBJ2-4, the V gene TRBV3-1; D call uncertain. The CDR3 runs 14 residues. Germline-derived CDR1 and CDR2 are LGHDT and YNNKEL (reference sequence). V dropped 0 bases and J dropped 6 bases, with 9 bases sitting between them. The CDR3 here is CASSQDLVGNIQYF. The CDR3 DNA reads as TGTGCCAGCAGCCAAGACCTAGTGGGAAACATTCAGTACTTC.

This clonotype was detected a few times. The genes are TRBV13 and TRBJ2-1; D remains unclear. V was cut by 2 bases and J by 3 bases, with 11 bases left in between. The CDR3 extends over 15 amino acids. Germline values: CDR1 PRHDT, CDR2 FYEKMQ (reference sequence). The DNA for the CDR3 is TGTGCCAGCAGCTTAAGTAAAGGGAACTACAATGAGCAGTTCTTC. Amino acids: CASSLSKGNYNEQFF.

This clonotype was counted at least ten times. This chain links TRBV6-1 with TRBJ1-1; 9 bases map to TRBD1. The CDR3 is made up of 13 amino acids. With V trimmed by 8 bases and J by 4 bases, 5 bases remained unmatched. The germline V gene encodes CDR1 MNHNS and CDR2 SASEGT. The CDR3 DNA reads as TGTGCCAGCCGGGACAGGGCCGTCACTGAAGCTTTCTTT. Amino acid sequence: CASRDRAVTEAFF.

This clonotype turned up a few times. V gene TRBV28 combines with J gene TRBJ2-5, with 8 bases that match TRBD2. The CDR3 sequence is 14 residues long. CDR1 and CDR2 from the germline V gene are MDHEN and SYDVKM. J was trimmed by 11 bases and V by 3 bases; bases with no gene match: 11. The CDR3 loop is CASSLAAGAGRQYF. CDR3 sequence (DNA): TGTGCCAGCAGTTTGGCAGCGGGAGCAGGAAGGCAGTACTTC.

This rearrangement joins TRBV28 to TRBJ2-4; the D gene is possibly TRBD2 (5 bases). CDR1 is MDHEN and CDR2 is SYDVKM in the germline V gene. V lost 5 bases to trimming and J lost 13 bases, with 18 bases between them. The CDR3 runs 13 residues. The CDR3 bases are TGTGCCAGCAGTCCTCCATCGACGCCGGGGCAGTACTTC. Protein product: CASSPPSTPGQYF.

This clonotype was counted only a few times. V and J are TRBV10-3 and TRBJ1-2; 12 bases are shared with TRBD1. CDR1 is ENHRY, CDR2 SYGVKD, per germline. The trim removed 6 bases at V and 5 bases at J, leaving 10 bases unmatched. CDR3 length: 16 amino acids. CDR3 residues: CAISAAGQGAQYGYTF. Written as DNA, the CDR3 is TGTGCCATCAGCGCTGCGGGACAGGGGGCTCAGTATGGCTACACCTTC.

This clonotype was picked up a small number of times. The chain links TRBV5-1 to TRBJ2-5; 7 nucleotides align to TRBD1. Germline values: CDR1 SGHRS, CDR2 YFSETQ. The CDR3 loop spans 14 amino acids. The V and J ends lost 3 bases and 5 bases, in that order; junction bases with no gene match: 7. The CDR3 sequence: CASSWGQPGETQYF. The CDR3 DNA sequence: TGCGCCAGCAGCTGGGGACAGCCCGGGGAGACCCAGTACTTC.

The V and J genes are TRBV4-1 and TRBJ2-3; 7 nucleotides agree with TRBD2. The germline gives CDR1 MGHRA, CDR2 YSYEKL. The CDR3 runs to 16 residues. V lost 1 base to trimming and J lost 0 bases; unmatched junction nucleotides: 4. CDR3 region: CASSQAVRGSTDTQYF. The CDR3 bases are TGCGCCAGCAGCCAAGCTGTGCGGGGGAGCACAGATACGCAGTATTTT.

The genes are TRBV4-3 and TRBJ2-1; 7 bases map to TRBD1. The CDR3 sequence is 15 residues long. The ends lost 1 base at V and 5 bases at J; junction bases unmatched: 5. Germline V gene lookup returns CDR1 LGHNA and CDR2 YSLEER. The CDR3, as DNA: TGCGCCAGCAGCCAAGCGACAGGGTCCCACAATGAGCAGTTCTTC. This translates into CASSQATGSHNEQFF.

The rearrangement uses TRBV6-4 and TRBJ2-3; 7 nucleotides line up with TRBD2. This CDR3 is built from 14 residues. The germline gives CDR1 MRHNA, CDR2 SNTAGT. The J segment lost 3 bases and the V segment lost 6 bases, leaving 6 bases of the junction unmatched. DNA for the CDR3: TGTGCCAGCAGAGCCACGGGGGGAACAGATACGCAGTATTTT. Translating it yields CASRATGGTDTQYF.

This chain joins TRBV3-1 and TRBJ2-1, with D perhaps TRBD2 (5 bases). Trimming took 0 bases from V and 12 from J, leaving 9 bases between them. The CDR3 is made up of 12 amino acids. Germline V CDR1 and CDR2: LGHDT, YNNKEL (reference sequence). This CDR3 is CASSQDRLAQFF. In DNA form, the CDR3 reads TGTGCCAGCAGCCAAGATAGGCTAGCGCAGTTCTTC.

As regards this clonotype: Just one base apart from a much larger clone, this may be a read error. V is TRBV2 and J is TRBJ2-1; tentative D call: TRBD1 (7 bases). The V gene's germline CDR1 is SNHLY and CDR2 FYNNEI. The length of the CDR3 is 17 residues. CDR3 in amino acids: CAGSEEGARISYNEQFF. The CDR3 region has the DNA TGTGCCGGCAGTGAGGAGGGGGCCAGAATCTCCTACAATGAGCAGTTCTTC.

Of note for this clonotype: The junction departs from germline at one end; a sequencing error may be responsible. This sequence joins TRBV10-3 and TRBJ2-5; D is unclear. The DNA end lines up better with TRBJ2-7; the J call may be wrong. Germline V gene lookup returns CDR1 ENHRY and CDR2 SYGVKD. The CDR3 runs 12 residues. In DNA form, the CDR3 reads TGTGCCATCGGTGAGTACCCCTACGAGCAGTACTTC. It yields the protein CAIGEYPYEQYF.

The chain couples TRBV6-1 to TRBJ1-6; 9 bases line up with TRBD1. The germline CDR1 and CDR2 sequences are MNHNS and SASEGT. This CDR3 region has 14 residues. Unmatched junction bases numbered 5, after V lost 6 bases and J lost 8 bases. CDR3 loop: CASSSDRGDSPLHF. The CDR3 DNA reads as TGTGCCAGCAGCTCCGACAGGGGGGATTCACCCCTCCACTTT.

This clonotype has a handful of counts. The chain has TRBV12-3 or TRBV12-4 and TRBJ1-2, with D hard to call. This CDR3 is built from 12 residues. V lost 4 bases and J lost 5, with 8 bases in between. CDR3 loop: CASSSRSYGYTF. In nucleotides, the CDR3 is TGTGCCAGCAGTTCGCGTTCGTATGGCTACACCTTC.

The V call is TRBV6-2 or TRBV6-3, the J call TRBJ2-4; TRBD1 matches at 11 bases. The CDR3 has 17 residues. Germline CDR1 is MNHEY and CDR2 is SVGEGT. V gave up 6 bases and J gave up 5 bases; unmatched junction bases: 12. The CDR3 spells CASSHPGQGERENIQYF. The CDR3, as DNA: TGTGCCAGCAGCCATCCGGGACAGGGGGAAAGGGAAAACATTCAGTACTTC.

The chain carries TRBV24-1 and TRBJ2-3; no clear D. The CDR3 runs to 15 residues. CDR1 is KGHDR, CDR2 SFDVKD, per germline. V lost 3 bases and J lost 2, with 11 bases in between. The CDR3 protein is CATSDQQSPTDTQYF. The CDR3 DNA is TGTGCCACCAGTGATCAGCAGAGCCCCACAGATACGCAGTATTTT.

This sequence joins TRBV29-1 and TRBJ2-1; 8 bases fit TRBD1. CDR3 length: 13 residues. Germline CDR1 reads SQVTM; CDR2 reads ANQGSEA. Losses at the gene ends were 1 base for V and 6 bases for J; bases not matched to a gene: 2. The CDR3: CSVEGTGINEQFF. The CDR3 nucleotides read TGCAGCGTTGAAGGGACAGGGATCAATGAGCAGTTCTTC.

This clonotype has only a few counts. This sequence joins TRBV20-1 and TRBJ2-7; the D gene is possibly TRBD2 (6 bases). The CDR3 length is 14 residues. Deletions cut 5 bases from V and 3 bases from J, with 17 bases between. Germline V lookup: CDR1 DFQATT, CDR2 SNEGSKA (reference sequence). The CDR3 DNA reads TGCAGTGCTGCTCCCCGGAGGGGAGGCTACGAGCAGTACTTC. It is translated as CSAAPRRGGYEQYF.

The chain joins TRBV20-1 to TRBJ2-7, with 7 bases fitting TRBD1. Per germline, CDR1 DFQATT and CDR2 SNEGSKA (reference sequence). This CDR3 region has 14 residues. V dropped 5 bases and J dropped 2; count of bases not matched to a gene: 9. The CDR3 protein is CSAPIRGLTYEQYF. The CDR3 DNA sequence: TGCAGTGCTCCGATCAGGGGGTTGACCTACGAGCAGTACTTC.

The chain carries TRBV20-1 and TRBJ1-3; 8 positions match TRBD1. Germline V lookup: CDR1 DFQATT, CDR2 SNEGSKA (reference sequence). This CDR3 comprises 12 residues. The junction had 3 bases not matched to a gene; V was cut back by 3 bases and J by 8 bases. CDR3 protein: CSASNRGDTIYF. The CDR3, as DNA: TGCAGTGCTAGCAACAGGGGGGACACCATATATTTT.

The chain carries TRBV15 and TRBJ2-5; 8 bases map to TRBD1. V lost 5 bases and J lost 2; bases outside the gene matches: 4. Germline values: CDR1 LNHNV, CDR2 YYDKDF (reference sequence). The CDR3 consists of 14 residues. The CDR3 reads CATSVDRGQETQYF. The DNA for the CDR3 is TGTGCCACCAGCGTCGACAGGGGACAAGAGACCCAGTACTTC. Looking up the rest from reference TRBV15 and TRBJ2-5 gives the full variable domain: DAMVIQNPRYQVTQFGKPVTLSCSQTLNHNVMYWYQQKSSQAPKLLFHYYDKDFNNEADTPDNFQSRRPNTSFCFLDIRSPGLGDTAMYLCATSVDRGQETQYFGPGTRLLVL.

This clonotype turned up a few times. The rearrangement uses TRBV29-1 and TRBJ2-3; D ambiguous. There are 11 residues in the CDR3. Germline V gives CDR1 SQVTM, CDR2 ANQGSEA. V was pared by 3 bases and J by 5 bases, with 6 bases between. The CDR3 DNA sequence: TGCAGCGTTGAGGAACTAGATACGCAGTATTTT. Protein product: CSVEELDTQYF.

There are a few counts of this clonotype. The chain has TRBV6-2 or TRBV6-3 and TRBJ2-5; no definite D call. Germline V gives CDR1 MNHEY, CDR2 SVGEGT. The CDR3 sequence is 15 residues long. V dropped 2 bases and J dropped 4 bases, with 14 bases sitting between them. The CDR3 bases are TGTGCCAGCAGTTACCTAGAGGAGTACGCAGAGACCCAGTACTTC. This gives the protein CASSYLEEYAETQYF.

V gene TRBV6-1 combines with J gene TRBJ2-7; 7 bases line up with TRBD1. The length of the CDR3 is 13 residues. CDR1 and CDR2 (germline): MNHNS, SASEGT. In DNA, the CDR3 is TGTGCTGTATCCAGGGGGAGCTCCTACGAGCAGTACTTC. This sequence encodes CAVSRGSSYEQYF.

The chain combines TRBV12-3 or TRBV12-4 with TRBJ1-5; D may be TRBD1 (5 bases). Trimming left V 4 bases short and J 3 bases short, with 16 bases between. The CDR3 covers 16 residues. CDR3 DNA: TGTGCCAGCAGTTCTCAGCACTCGACAGTCAATCAGCCCCAGCATTTT. This gives the protein CASSSQHSTVNQPQHF.